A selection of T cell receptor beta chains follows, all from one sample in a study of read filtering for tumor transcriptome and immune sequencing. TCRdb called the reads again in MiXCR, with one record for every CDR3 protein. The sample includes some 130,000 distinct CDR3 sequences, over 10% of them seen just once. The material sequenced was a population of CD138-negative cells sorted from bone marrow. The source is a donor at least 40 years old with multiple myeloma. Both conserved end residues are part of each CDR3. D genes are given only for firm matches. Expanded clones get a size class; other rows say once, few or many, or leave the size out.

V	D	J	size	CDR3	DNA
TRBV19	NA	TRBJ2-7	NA	CASGKGLLGEQYF	TGTGCCAGTGGAAAGGGCTTACTAGGCGAGCAGTACTTC
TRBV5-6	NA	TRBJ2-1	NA	CASSWSTRGSYNGQFF	TGTGCCAGCAGCTGGTCCACAAGGGGCTCCTACAATGGGCAGTTCTTC
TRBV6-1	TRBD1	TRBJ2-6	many	CASSRDRVNSGANVLTF	TGTGCCAGCAGTCGGGACAGGGTAAACTCTGGGGCCAACGTCCTGACTTTC
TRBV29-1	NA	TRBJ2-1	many	CSVRLTFYNEQFF	TGCAGCGTCAGACTTACCTTTTACAATGAGCAGTTCTTC
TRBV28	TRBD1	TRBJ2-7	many	CASSPSDRASSYEQYF	TGTGCCAGCAGTCCATCGGACAGGGCCAGCTCCTACGAGCAGTACTTC
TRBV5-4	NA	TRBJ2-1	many	CASSLANPLYNEQFF	TGTGCCAGCAGCTTGGCCAACCCCCTCTACAATGAGCAGTTCTTC
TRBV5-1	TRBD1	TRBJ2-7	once	CASSLAMDRGPGEQYF	TGCGCCAGCAGCTTGGCCATGGACAGGGGTCCAGGCGAGCAGTACTTC
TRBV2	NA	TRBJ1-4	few	CAGSPRTSGWGEKLFF	TGTGCCGGCAGTCCACGGACTTCGGGCTGGGGTGAAAAACTGTTTTTT
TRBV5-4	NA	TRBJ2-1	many	CASSLGLDYNEQFF	TGTGCCAGCAGCTTGGGACTAGATTACAATGAGCAGTTCTTC
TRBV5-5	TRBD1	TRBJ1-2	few	CASSPGTVNCGYTF	TGTGCCAGCAGCCCCGGGACAGTCAACTGTGGCTACACCTTC
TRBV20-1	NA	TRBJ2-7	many	CSARDQAQPYEQYF	TGCAGTGCTAGAGATCAGGCACAACCCTACGAGCAGTACTTC
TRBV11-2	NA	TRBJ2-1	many	CASSPRRQSLGIYNEQFF	TGTGCCAGCAGCCCCCGGAGGCAGAGCCTAGGTATTTACAATGAGCAGTTCTTC
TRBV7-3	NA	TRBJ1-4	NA	CASSLTGLGQDTQCF	TGTGCCAGCAGCTTAACCGGACTAGGGCAAGATACGCAGTGTTTT
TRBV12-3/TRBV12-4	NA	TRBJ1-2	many	CASRTGGAGGYTF	TGTGCCAGCAGAACCGGGGGCGCAGGCGGCTACACCTTC
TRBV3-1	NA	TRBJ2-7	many	CASSSWTEDEQYF	TGTGCCAGCAGCTCCTGGACAGAGGACGAGCAGTACTTC
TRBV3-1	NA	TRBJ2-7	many	CASSQGQNSYEQYF	TGTGCCAGCAGCCAAGGACAGAACTCCTACGAGCAGTACTTC
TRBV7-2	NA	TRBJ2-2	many	CASSTRVTGELFF	TGTGCCAGCAGCACCAGGGTAACCGGGGAGCTGTTTTTT
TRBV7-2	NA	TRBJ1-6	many	CASSPGLFGVNSPLHF	TGTGCCAGCAGCCCGGGACTTTTTGGGGTTAATTCACCCCTCCACTTT
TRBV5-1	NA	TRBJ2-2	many	CASSLYRADTGELFF	TGCGCCAGCAGCTTATACAGGGCGGACACCGGGGAGCTGTTTTTT
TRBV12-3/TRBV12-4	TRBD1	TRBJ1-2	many	CASSEGTGVHGYTF	TGTGCCAGCAGTGAGGGGACAGGGGTTCATGGCTACACCTTC
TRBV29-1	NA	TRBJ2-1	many	CSVEETRGNEQFF	TGCAGCGTTGAAGAGACTAGAGGCAATGAGCAGTTCTTC
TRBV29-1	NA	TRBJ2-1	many	CSVLNRLNEQFF	TGCAGCGTTCTAAACAGATTAAATGAGCAGTTCTTC
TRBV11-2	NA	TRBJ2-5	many	CASSPRQRREETQYF	TGTGCCAGCAGTCCTCGGCAGAGAAGGGAGGAGACCCAGTACTTC
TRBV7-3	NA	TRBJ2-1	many	CASSLGASAREQFF	TGTGCCAGCAGCTTAGGGGCCAGCGCCCGGGAGCAGTTCTTC
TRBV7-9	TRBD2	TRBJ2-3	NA	CASSPSGGRTDTQYF	TGTGCCAGCAGCCCCTCGGGGGGACGCACAGATACGCAGTATTTT
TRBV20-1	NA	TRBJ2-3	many	CSARGGAGTEAQYF	TGCAGTGCTAGGGGCGGGGCGGGCACTGAAGCGCAGTATTTT
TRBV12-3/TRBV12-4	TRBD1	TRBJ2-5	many	CASSGTGTAETQYF	TGTGCCAGCAGCGGGACAGGAACGGCTGAGACCCAGTACTTC
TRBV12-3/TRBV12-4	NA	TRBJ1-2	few	CASSLVRASYTF	TGTGCCAGCAGTTTGGTCAGGGCAAGCTACACCTTC
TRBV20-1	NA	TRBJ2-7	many	CSVLLVSEQYF	TGCAGTGTTCTCCTCGTTTCCGAGCAGTACTTC
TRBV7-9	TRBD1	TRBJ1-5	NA	CASSYGTGGQPQHF	TGTGCCAGCAGCTATGGGACAGGGGGTCAGCCCCAGCATTTT
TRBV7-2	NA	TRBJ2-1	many	CASSSQPPGLYNEQFF	TGTGCCAGCAGCTCACAACCGCCCGGGCTTTACAATGAGCAGTTCTTC
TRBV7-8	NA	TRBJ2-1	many	CASSLASPGAYAGEQFF	TGTGCCAGCAGCTTAGCCTCCCCAGGGGCATATGCGGGTGAGCAGTTCTTC
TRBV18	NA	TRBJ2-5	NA	CASSPPMGAETQYF	TGTGCCAGCTCACCACCGATGGGCGCGGAGACCCAGTACTTC
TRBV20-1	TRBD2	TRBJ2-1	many	CSAPGLVALNEQFF	TGCAGTGCTCCGGGACTAGTTGCACTGAATGAGCAGTTCTTC
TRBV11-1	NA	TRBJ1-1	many	CASSLGVKNTEAFF	TGTGCCAGCAGCCTGGGAGTAAAGAACACTGAAGCTTTCTTT
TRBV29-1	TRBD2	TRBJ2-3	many	CSVEDYGLAGVLDTQYF	TGCAGCGTTGAAGACTACGGACTAGCGGGAGTCTTGGATACGCAGTATTTT
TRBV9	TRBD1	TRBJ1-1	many	CASSADRGTEAFF	TGTGCCAGCAGCGCGGACAGGGGCACTGAAGCTTTCTTT
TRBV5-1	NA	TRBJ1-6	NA	CASRLQFDNSPLHF	TGCGCCAGCAGGTTACAATTCGATAATTCACCCCTCCACTTT
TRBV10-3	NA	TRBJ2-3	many	CATGRTDTQYF	TGTGCCACCGGCCGCACAGATACGCAGTATTTT
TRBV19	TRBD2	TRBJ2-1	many	CASRAGTSGSTEQFF	TGTGCCAGTAGGGCCGGGACTAGCGGGAGCACTGAGCAGTTCTTC
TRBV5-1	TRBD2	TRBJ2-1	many	CASSLGLAGGLNEQFF	TGCGCCAGCAGCTTGGGACTAGCGGGAGGGCTTAATGAGCAGTTCTTC
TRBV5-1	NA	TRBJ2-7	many	CASSLDGPRGDDEQYF	TGCGCCAGCAGCTTGGACGGCCCCAGGGGCGACGACGAGCAGTACTTC
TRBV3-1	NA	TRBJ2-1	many	CASSQEAWSFRNEQFF	TGTGCCAGCAGCCAAGAGGCTTGGTCATTCCGAAATGAGCAGTTCTTC
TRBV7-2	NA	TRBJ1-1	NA	CASSFLTTNTEAFF	TGTGCCAGCAGCTTTCTCACTACGAACACTGAAGCTTTCTTT
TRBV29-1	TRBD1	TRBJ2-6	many	CSVAQGTGANVLTF	TGCAGCGTTGCACAGGGGACTGGGGCCAACGTCCTGACTTTC
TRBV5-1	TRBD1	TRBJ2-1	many	CASSEGQSLNEQFF	TGCGCCAGCAGTGAGGGACAGAGTTTGAATGAGCAGTTCTTC
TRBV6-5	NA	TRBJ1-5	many	CASSYSKPGNQPQHF	TGTGCCAGCAGTTACTCGAAGCCTGGGAATCAGCCCCAGCATTTT
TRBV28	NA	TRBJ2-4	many	CASSFRDDGAGKNIQYF	TGTGCCAGCAGTTTCCGGGACGATGGGGCAGGCAAAAACATTCAGTACTTC
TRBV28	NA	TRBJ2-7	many	CASSLRQEFSYEQYF	TGTGCCAGCAGTTTAAGACAGGAATTTTCCTACGAGCAGTACTTC